One and the same sample provided the 5 T cell receptor beta chains below, sequenced in a study of OX40 agonist ivuxolimab in advanced cancers. Libraries were prepared by immunoSEQ multiplex PCR; TCRdb keeps only in-frame clonotypes and omits some of them. The sample lists almost 70,000 clones; about nine tenths were seen once. The sequenced sample was CD4+ or CD8+ T cells sorted from blood, obtained in a trial of the OX40 agonist ivuxolimab. These receptor sequences come from an adult with an advanced solid tumor such as melanoma, head and neck, liver or kidney cancer.

The chain carries TRBV19 and TRBJ1-2; no clear D. The V end was cut by 3 bases, the J end by 3 bases, with 11 bases between. The CDR3 runs 14 residues. In germline, CDR1 is LNHDA, CDR2 SQIVND (reference sequence). The CDR3 sequence is CASSIIFGDYGYTF. In DNA form, the CDR3 reads TGTGCCAGTAGTATCATTTTCGGGGACTATGGCTACACCTTC.

The gene calls are TRBV30 and TRBJ1-5; possibly TRBD1 for D (6 bases). CDR1 is GTSNPN, CDR2 SVGIG, per germline (reference sequence). Trimming removed 2 bases from V and 4 bases from J, with 24 bases in between. This CDR3 has 18 residues. The CDR3 sequence: CAWSSEGVLGTANQPQHF. CDR3 nucleotide sequence: TGTGCCTGGAGTTCTGAGGGGGTTTTGGGAACGGCTAATCAGCCCCAGCATTTT.

The chain has TRBV19 and TRBJ2-2; a possible D gene is TRBD1 (6 bases). V was trimmed by 10 bases and J by 2 bases, leaving 14 bases between them. Germline CDR1 and CDR2: LNHDA and SQIVND (reference sequence). The CDR3 consists of 14 residues. The CDR3: CATTAQGNTGELFF. The CDR3 DNA follows: TGTGCCACTACGGCACAGGGCAACACCGGGGAGCTGTTTTTT. Full variable domain (rest looked up from reference TRBV19 and TRBJ2-2): DGGITQSPKYLFRKEGQNVTLSCEQNLNHDAMYWYRQDPGQGLRLIYYSQIVNDFQKGDIAEGYSVSREKKESFPLTVTSAQKNPTAFYLCATTAQGNTGELFFGEGSRLTVL.

V is TRBV12-5 and J is TRBJ2-3; 12 bases map to TRBD2. Looked up from germline, CDR1 is LGHNT and CDR2 is FRNRAP. The ends lost 4 bases at V and 2 bases at J; junction bases unmatched: 4. The CDR3 is 16 residues long. The CDR3 here is CASGSRLAGATDTQYF. The CDR3 nucleotides are TGTGCTAGTGGTTCCCGACTAGCGGGAGCCACAGATACGCAGTATTTT.

The CDR3 region is CASSPTSSGSTTEQFF. The CDR3 nucleotides read TGTGCCAGCAGCCCTACGAGTAGCGGGAGTACTACTGAGCAGTTCTTC. The chain is built from TRBV5-4 and TRBJ2-1; the match to TRBD2 covers 9 bases. With V trimmed by 4 bases and J by 9 bases, 14 bases remained unmatched. The V gene's germline CDR1 is SGHNT and CDR2 YYREEE (reference sequence). The CDR3 runs 16 residues.